The 21 T cell receptor beta chains below were found in one sample sequenced in a study of post-analysis software for immune sequencing data. These receptors have no known antigen. Study conclusions and caveats: Among a handful of TRBV segments more frequent in patients than controls were TRBV5-6, TRBV5-1 and TRBV20-1.

Unique molecular identifiers tagged the TCR beta cDNA libraries. TCRdb itself ran the PCR reads through MiXCR, one entry per CDR3 protein. The sample has roughly 800,000 distinct CDR3 sequences; about 45% are singletons. The sequencing input was blood. These receptors originate from a girl aged 5-17 years with multiple sclerosis.

This clonotype was counted between two and nine times. V is TRBV6-5 and J is TRBJ2-4; 7 bases align to TRBD1. Trimming took 2 bases from V and 0 from J; bases not matched to a gene: 10. CDR1 MNHEY and CDR2 SVGAGI come from the germline V gene. The CDR3 is 18 amino acids. CDR3: CASSYPPGQILAKNIQYF. The CDR3 DNA reads TGTGCCAGCAGTTACCCTCCGGGACAGATACTAGCCAAAAACATTCAGTACTTC.

The chain recombines TRBV6-6 with TRBJ1-1, with unresolved D. Germline values: CDR1 MNHNY, CDR2 SVGAGI (reference sequence). Trimming stripped 10 bases from V and 0 bases from J, with 6 bases between. The CDR3 runs to 11 residues. CDR3 amino acids: CATGMNTEAFF. Here the CDR3 DNA reads TGTGCCACGGGTATGAACACTGAAGCTTTCTTT.

The gene calls are TRBV29-1 and TRBJ2-7; 9 bases map to TRBD1. The CDR3 runs to 12 residues. The germline CDR1 and CDR2 sequences are SQVTM and ANQGSEA. Trimming took 4 bases from V and 6 from J; bases not matched to a gene: 4. CDR3 DNA: TGCAGCGTTGGGGACAGGGCCCTCGAGCAGTACTTC. This sequence encodes CSVGDRALEQYF.

The chain carries TRBV6-1 and TRBJ1-2; the D is unclear. V dropped 7 bases and J dropped 0 bases, with 18 bases sitting between them. Germline CDR1 is MNHNS and CDR2 is SASEGT. CDR3 length equals 16 residues. As DNA, the CDR3 is TGTGCCAGCAAGCAAGGAGGAGCCTTACCTAACTATGGCTACACCTTC. It yields the protein CASKQGGALPNYGYTF.

This clonotype appeared a few times. The gene calls are TRBV7-2 and TRBJ1-5; no firm D call. Germline V lookup: CDR1 SGHTA, CDR2 FQGNSA. V was shortened by 5 bases and J by 0 bases, with 17 bases between the two germline ends. This CDR3 has 17 amino acids. As DNA, the CDR3 is TGTGCCAGCAGCACCCCCCCTGGGAGCAGTAGCAATCAGCCCCAGCATTTT. It yields the protein CASSTPPGSSSNQPQHF.

This sequence joins TRBV29-1 and TRBJ1-2, with 8 bases that match TRBD1. V lost 1 base to trimming and J lost 0 bases; unmatched junction nucleotides: 7. CDR1 SQVTM and CDR2 ANQGSEA come from the germline V gene. This CDR3 contains 16 residues. Here the CDR3 DNA reads TGCAGCGTTGAAGGACAGGGGATTAGAGCTAACTATGGCTACACCTTC. It encodes CSVEGQGIRANYGYTF.

This clonotype was picked up a small number of times. DNA of the CDR3: TGTGCCAGCAGCGAAGGGACTAGTTTTGCAGATACGCAGTATTTT. This encodes CASSEGTSFADTQYF. The chain employs TRBV3-1 and TRBJ2-3; 8 bases fit TRBD2. This CDR3 is 15 amino acids long. J was trimmed by 4 bases and V by 5 bases; bases with no gene match: 8. Germline V CDR1 and CDR2: LGHDT, YNNKEL (reference sequence).

This clonotype was found a few times. The chain links TRBV29-1 to TRBJ2-3, with D possibly TRBD2 on 5 matching bases. The CDR3 covers 15 residues. Trimming removed 4 bases from V and 1 base from J, with 15 bases in between. CDR1 and CDR2 (germline): SQVTM, ANQGSEA. The CDR3 bases are TGCAGCGTTGGTAAAGCGGCAGCACGCACAGATACGCAGTATTTT. Residues: CSVGKAAARTDTQYF.

This clonotype appeared a few times. The chain uses TRBV11-2 and TRBJ2-7, with no clear D. CDR1 is SGHAT, CDR2 FQNNGV, per germline. The CDR3 contains 12 residues. V was pared by 0 bases and J by 10 bases, with 10 bases between. The CDR3 bases are TGTGCCAGCAGCTTAGATTTCAGCACCCAGTACTTC. It encodes CASSLDFSTQYF.

This chain links TRBV3-1 with TRBJ2-1; TRBD2 agrees at 12 bases. Germline V lookup: CDR1 LGHDT, CDR2 YNNKEL (reference sequence). The ends lost 4 bases at V and 10 bases at J; junction bases unmatched: 8. The CDR3 contains 15 residues. Here the CDR3 reads CASSPPGTSGLEQFF. In nucleotides, the CDR3 is TGTGCCAGCAGCCCTCCCGGGACTAGCGGGCTCGAGCAGTTCTTC.

This chain uses TRBV12-3 or TRBV12-4 with TRBJ2-3, with 9 bases matching TRBD2. Trimming cost V 5 bases and J 0 bases; bases outside gene matches: 9. The CDR3 covers 17 residues. CDR3: CASSDSGAGGSTDTQYF. The CDR3 bases are TGTGCCAGCAGTGACTCGGGAGCGGGAGGAAGCACAGATACGCAGTATTTT.

The V call is TRBV24-1, the J call TRBJ1-2, with TRBD1 as a possible D gene (6 bases). V was trimmed by 0 bases and J by 2 bases, leaving 12 bases between them. This CDR3 is 16 amino acids long. Germline V gene data show CDR1 as KGHDR and CDR2 as SFDVKD. The CDR3 protein is CATSDLTDSGNYGYTF. The CDR3 coding sequence is TGTGCCACCAGTGATTTGACGGACAGTGGGAACTATGGCTACACCTTC.

The chain couples TRBV12-3 or TRBV12-4 to TRBJ1-2, with D possibly being TRBD1 (5 bases). The CDR3 has 15 amino acids. Trimming removed 6 bases at V and 4 bases at J, with 18 bases between. The CDR3 here is CASRRRGPVGYGYTF. As DNA, the CDR3 is TGTGCCAGCAGGAGGCGGGGACCAGTGGGCTATGGCTACACCTTC.

The CDR3 here is CSVAGGAEDEKLFF. DNA of the CDR3: TGCAGCGTGGCGGGGGGGGCCGAGGATGAAAAACTGTTTTTT. The genes are TRBV29-1 and TRBJ1-4; a possible D gene is TRBD1 (6 bases). The germline V and J ends were trimmed by 6 bases and 6 bases, with 17 bases remaining between them. CDR3 size: 14 residues. CDR1 and CDR2 (germline): SQVTM, ANQGSEA. The variable domain in full, with the rest retrieved from reference TRBV29-1 and TRBJ1-4, is SAVISQKPSRDICQRGTSLTIQCQVDSQVTMMFWYRQQPGQSLTLIATANQGSEATYESGFVIDKFPISRPNLTFSTLTVSNMSPEDSSIYLCSVAGGAEDEKLFFGSGTQLSVL.

This clonotype came up a few times. This sequence joins TRBV5-4 and TRBJ2-1, with 14 bases fitting TRBD2. V shed 4 bases and J 8 bases; nucleotides not matched to a gene: 5. The CDR3 loop spans 15 amino acids. CDR1 SGHNT and CDR2 YYREEE come from the germline V gene (reference sequence). The CDR3 DNA follows: TGTGCCAGCAGCATGCCGGGACTAGCGGGAGATGAGCAGTTCTTC. Protein product: CASSMPGLAGDEQFF.

Only a few counts were recorded for this clonotype. This chain links TRBV9 with TRBJ2-5, with 8 positions matching TRBD1. The CDR3 totals 15 residues. V lost 0 bases to trimming and J lost 5 bases; unmatched junction nucleotides: 6. CDR1 is SGDLS and CDR2 is YYNGEE in the germline V gene. In DNA form, the CDR3 reads TGTGCCAGCAGCGTAGAGGGCAGGGGGCTTGAGACCCAGTACTTC. Protein sequence: CASSVEGRGLETQYF.

This clonotype was counted many times. V gene TRBV29-1 combines with J gene TRBJ2-7; possible D gene TRBD2, 7 bases. Per the germline V gene, CDR1 is SQVTM and CDR2 is ANQGSEA. The CDR3 spans 11 residues. V was pared by 6 bases and J by 4 bases, with 10 bases between. CDR3 DNA sequence: TGCAGCGTCGGGGGGCGATACGAGCAGTACTTC. This translates into CSVGGRYEQYF.

A few counts support this clonotype. The chain uses TRBV29-1 and TRBJ2-4, with TRBD1 matching 7 bases. CDR1 and CDR2 (germline): SQVTM, ANQGSEA. Trimming at V came to 7 bases and at J to 2 bases, leaving 5 bases not matched to a gene. The CDR3 is 13 residues long. The CDR3 here is CSASQGTKNIQYF. The CDR3, as DNA: TGCAGCGCATCACAGGGGACCAAAAACATTCAGTACTTC. Full variable domain (outside the CDR3, taken from reference TRBV29-1 and TRBJ2-4): SAVISQKPSRDICQRGTSLTIQCQVDSQVTMMFWYRQQPGQSLTLIATANQGSEATYESGFVIDKFPISRPNLTFSTLTVSNMSPEDSSIYLCSASQGTKNIQYFGAGTRLSVL.

The sample holds a few counts of this clonotype. The chain is built from TRBV10-3 and TRBJ2-3, with a weak D call TRBD1 (6 bases). Germline CDR1 is ENHRY and CDR2 is SYGVKD. The CDR3 contains 16 residues. Trimming cost V 2 bases and J 0 bases, with 12 bases left between them. Here the CDR3 reads CAISEPAGVSTDTQYF. CDR3 in DNA: TGTGCCATCAGTGAGCCGGCAGGGGTTAGCACAGATACGCAGTATTTT.

The gene calls are TRBV10-3 and TRBJ2-7; D perhaps matches TRBD2 (5 bases). Deletions cut 6 bases from V and 5 bases from J, with 23 bases between. Per the germline V gene, CDR1 is ENHRY and CDR2 is SYGVKD. The CDR3 runs 16 residues. CDR3: CAIRDDTSAIGNEQYF. The CDR3 region has the DNA TGTGCCATCAGGGACGACACCAGCGCGATCGGGAACGAGCAGTACTTC.

A few counts support this clonotype. The V gene is TRBV15, the J gene TRBJ2-4; D is uncertain. The end of the DNA is better explained by TRBJ2-7, so the J call may be wrong. This CDR3 region has 13 residues. Per the germline V gene, CDR1 is LNHNV and CDR2 is YYDKDF (reference sequence). CDR3 DNA: TGTGCCACCGGGGTGAAACAGAACTACGAGCAGTACTTC. Encoded protein: CATGVKQNYEQYF.